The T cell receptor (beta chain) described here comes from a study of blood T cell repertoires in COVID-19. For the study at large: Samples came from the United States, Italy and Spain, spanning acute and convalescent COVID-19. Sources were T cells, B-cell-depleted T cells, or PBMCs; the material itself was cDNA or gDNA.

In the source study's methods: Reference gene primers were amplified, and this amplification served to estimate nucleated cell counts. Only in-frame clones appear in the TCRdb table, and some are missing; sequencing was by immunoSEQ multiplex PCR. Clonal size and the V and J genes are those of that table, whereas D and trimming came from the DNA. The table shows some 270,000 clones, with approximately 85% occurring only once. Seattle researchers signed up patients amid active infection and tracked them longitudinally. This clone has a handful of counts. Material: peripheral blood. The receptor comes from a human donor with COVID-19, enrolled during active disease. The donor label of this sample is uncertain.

This CDR3 reads CASRGGARGYTF. The CDR3 coding sequence is TGTGCCAGCAGGGGGGGGGCCCGTGGCTACACCTTC. This sequence joins TRBV12-3 or TRBV12-4 and TRBJ1-2, with TRBD1 as a possible D gene (6 bases). V lost 6 bases and J lost 7, with 12 bases in between. This CDR3 is built from 12 residues.